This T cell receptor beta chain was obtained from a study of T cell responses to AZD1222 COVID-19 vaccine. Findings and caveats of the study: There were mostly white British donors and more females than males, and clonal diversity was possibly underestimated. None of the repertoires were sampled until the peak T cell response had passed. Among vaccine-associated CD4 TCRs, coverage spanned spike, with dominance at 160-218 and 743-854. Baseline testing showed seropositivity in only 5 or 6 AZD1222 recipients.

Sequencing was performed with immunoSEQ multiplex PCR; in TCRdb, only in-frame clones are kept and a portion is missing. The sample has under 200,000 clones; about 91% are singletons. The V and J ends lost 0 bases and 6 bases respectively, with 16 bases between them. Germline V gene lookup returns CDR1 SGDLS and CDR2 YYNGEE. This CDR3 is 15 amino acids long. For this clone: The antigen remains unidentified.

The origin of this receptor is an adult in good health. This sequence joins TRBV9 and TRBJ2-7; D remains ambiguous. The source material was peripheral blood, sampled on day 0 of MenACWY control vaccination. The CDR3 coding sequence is TGTGCCAGCAGCGTAGATCAGGCTTCATTGGCCGAGCAGTACTTC. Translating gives CASSVDQASLAEQYF. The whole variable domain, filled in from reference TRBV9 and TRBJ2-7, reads DSGVTQTPKHLITATGQRVTLRCSPRSGDLSVYWYQQSLDQGLQFLIQYYNGEERAKGNILERFSAQQFPDLHSELNLSSLELGDSALYFCASSVDQASLAEQYFGPGTRLTVT.